The clone carrying this T cell receptor (beta chain) was picked up many times. This sample is drawn from a study of human T cells and chemical hapten exposure. Study summary: Sensitization employed 2% DPC on roughly 2 cm by roughly 2 cm of upper inner arm skin. Epicutaneous patch tests delivered 0.01% DPC to the upper back, with evaluation at 6 days.

Germline V gives CDR1 MNHEY, CDR2 SVGAGI. The CDR3 contains 17 residues. Losses at the gene ends were 6 bases for V and 2 bases for J; bases not matched to a gene: 13. TCRdb independently ran MiXCR on the RACE reads; one entry per CDR3 protein. This table has about 98,000 distinct CDR3 sequences, 9.5% to 14% appearing once. Specified time point: pre-sensitization, week 0. Treatment noted: therapeutic diphenylcyclopropenone sensitization with weekly scalp DPC. Sequencing used whole blood, obtained in connection with sensitization to the hapten diphenylcyclopropenone (DPC). V usage is TRBV6-5 and J usage is TRBJ2-5; 9 nucleotides align to TRBD2. The source is an older woman with alopecia areata. Some clones in this sample may be carry-over from other donors' samples. Here the CDR3 reads CASSRGGVGVYQETQYF. As DNA, the CDR3 is TGTGCCAGCAGCCGCGGGGGGGTTGGCGTCTATCAAGAGACCCAGTACTTC.